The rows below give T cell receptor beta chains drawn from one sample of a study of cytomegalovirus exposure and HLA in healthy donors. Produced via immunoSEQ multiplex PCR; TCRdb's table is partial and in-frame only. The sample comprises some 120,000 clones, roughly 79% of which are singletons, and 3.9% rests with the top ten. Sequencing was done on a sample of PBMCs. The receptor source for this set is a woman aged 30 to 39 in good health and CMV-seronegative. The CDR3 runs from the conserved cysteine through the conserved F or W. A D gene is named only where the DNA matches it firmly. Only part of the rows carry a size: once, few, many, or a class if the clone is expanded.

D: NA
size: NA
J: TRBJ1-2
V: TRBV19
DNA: TGTGCCAGTACTAGTTTCCCCGCGGGAGGAGGTGGCTACACCTTC
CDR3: CASTSFPAGGGGYTF

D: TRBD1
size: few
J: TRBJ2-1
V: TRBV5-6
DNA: TGTGCCAGCAGCGAGGACAGGGTGCAGTTCTTC
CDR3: CASSEDRVQFF

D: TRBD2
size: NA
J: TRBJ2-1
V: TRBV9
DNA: TGTGCCAGCAGCGTAGGACTAGCTTTAAATGAGCAGTTCTTC
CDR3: CASSVGLALNEQFF

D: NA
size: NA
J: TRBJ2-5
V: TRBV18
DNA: TGTGCCAGCTCACCCTTCGGGGGGCCAGGGGAGACCCAGTACTTC
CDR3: CASSPFGGPGETQYF

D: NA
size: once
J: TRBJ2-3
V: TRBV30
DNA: TGTGCCTGGAGTCATGGGGCGGCAGATACGCAGTATTTT
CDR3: CAWSHGAADTQYF

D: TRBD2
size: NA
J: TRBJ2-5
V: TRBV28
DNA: TGTGCCAGCAGGTTGCGGGAGACGGGAGAGACCCAGTACTTC
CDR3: CASRLRETGETQYF

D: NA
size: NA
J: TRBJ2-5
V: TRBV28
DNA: TGTGCCAGCAGTTTAGTCCCAGGGGCTTATGAGACCCAGTACTTC
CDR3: CASSLVPGAYETQYF

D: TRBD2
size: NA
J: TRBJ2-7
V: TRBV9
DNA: TGTGCCAGCAGCCCTGGCGGGAGGGTAGGCTACGAGCAGTACTTC
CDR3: CASSPGGRVGYEQYF

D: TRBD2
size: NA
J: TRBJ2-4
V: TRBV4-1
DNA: TGCGCCAGCAGCCTCGTGGGAGGGAAAAACATTCAGTACTTC
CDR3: CASSLVGGKNIQYF

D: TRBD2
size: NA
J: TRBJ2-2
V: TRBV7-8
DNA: TGTGCCAGCAGCCTGTGGACTAGCGGGAGGGCCGCGAACACCGGGGAGCTGTTTTTT
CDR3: CASSLWTSGRAANTGELFF

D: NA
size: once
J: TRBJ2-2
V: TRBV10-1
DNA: TGCGCCAGCAGCCATACTAGGAAAGGCACCGGGGAGCTGTTTTTT
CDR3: CASSHTRKGTGELFF

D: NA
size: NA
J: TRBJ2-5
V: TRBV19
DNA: TGTGCCAGTAGTAGGCCCCAAGAGACCCAGTACTTC
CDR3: CASSRPQETQYF

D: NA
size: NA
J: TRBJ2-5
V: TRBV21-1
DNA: TGTGCCAGCAGCCCCCGGGACAGGGGTTCGTGGGAGACCCAGTACTTC
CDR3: CASSPRDRGSWETQYF

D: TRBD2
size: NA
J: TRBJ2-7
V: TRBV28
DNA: TGTGCCAGCAGTTTACCTCCGGGACTAGCGGGATCCTACGAGCAGTACTTC
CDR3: CASSLPPGLAGSYEQYF

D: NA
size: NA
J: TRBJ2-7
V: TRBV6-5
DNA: TGTGCCAGCAGTCACAGGGGGGGGGAGGGGTACGAGCAGTACTTC
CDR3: CASSHRGGEGYEQYF

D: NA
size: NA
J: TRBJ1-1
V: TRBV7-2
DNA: TGTGCCAGCAGCTCGAGTCGGGGAGTAGCTTTCTTT
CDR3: CASSSSRGVAFF

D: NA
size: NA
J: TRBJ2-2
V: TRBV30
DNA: TGTGCCTGGATGCGGGGGAACACCGGGGAGCTGTTTTTT
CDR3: CAWMRGNTGELFF

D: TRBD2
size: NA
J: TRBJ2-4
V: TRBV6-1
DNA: TGTGCCAGCAGTATACCGGGACTAGGCGGAAACATTCAGTACTTC
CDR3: CASSIPGLGGNIQYF

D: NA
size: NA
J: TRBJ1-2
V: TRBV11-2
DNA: TGTGCCAGCAGCTTAGCCCTACAGGGAACCTATGGCTACACCTTC
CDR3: CASSLALQGTYGYTF

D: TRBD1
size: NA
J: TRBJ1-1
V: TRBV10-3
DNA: TGTGCCATCAGTGAGGTAGGGGGCCCTGAAGCTTTCTTT
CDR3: CAISEVGGPEAFF

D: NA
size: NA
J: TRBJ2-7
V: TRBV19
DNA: TGTGCCAGTAGTCGCCGGGACTGGCTAGTCGACGAGCAGTACTTC
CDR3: CASSRRDWLVDEQYF

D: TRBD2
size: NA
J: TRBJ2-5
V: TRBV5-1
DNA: TGCGCCAGCAGCTTTACTAGCGGGCATATTCAAGAGACCCAGTACTTC
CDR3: CASSFTSGHIQETQYF

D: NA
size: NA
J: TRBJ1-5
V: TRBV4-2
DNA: TGTGCCAGCAGCCAAGGCGTGGATCAGCCCCAGCATTTT
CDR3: CASSQGVDQPQHF

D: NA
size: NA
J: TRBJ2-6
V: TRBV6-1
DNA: TGTGCCAGCAGTGTGGGGCGCGTGGGTGGGGCCAACGTCCTGACTTTC
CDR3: CASSVGRVGGANVLTF

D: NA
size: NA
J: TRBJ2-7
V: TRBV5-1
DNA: TGCGCCAGCAGCTTGGCAGGGTCTTTTTCCGAGCAGTACTTC
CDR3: CASSLAGSFSEQYF

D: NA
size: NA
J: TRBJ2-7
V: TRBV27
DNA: TGTGCCAGCACCACTACCCCCCCTCACGAGCAGTACTTC
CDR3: CASTTTPPHEQYF

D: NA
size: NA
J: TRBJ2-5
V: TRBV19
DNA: TGTGCCAGTAGTGGAGACGGGGCAGGGGTCCTTCGCCAAGAGACCCAGTACTTC
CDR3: CASSGDGAGVLRQETQYF

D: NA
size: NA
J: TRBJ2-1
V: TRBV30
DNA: TGTGCCGGAGCCCAGAGGGATGAGCAGTTCTTC
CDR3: CAGAQRDEQFF

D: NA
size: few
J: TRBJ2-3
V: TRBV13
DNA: TGTGCCAGCAGCTTAATGGGCGCGAAAGATACGCAGTATTTT
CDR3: CASSLMGAKDTQYF

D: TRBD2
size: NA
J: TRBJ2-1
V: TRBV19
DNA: TGTGCCAGTAGGGGACTAGCGAGGTCCTACAATGAGCAGTTCTTC
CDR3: CASRGLARSYNEQFF

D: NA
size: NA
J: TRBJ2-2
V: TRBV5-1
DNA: TGCGCCAGCAGCTTGGCCCAGGGGTCCGGGGAGCTGTTTTTT
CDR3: CASSLAQGSGELFF

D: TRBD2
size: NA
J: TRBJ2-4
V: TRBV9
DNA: TGTGCCAGCAGCGAGGGGGGGACTAGCGGATCAAACATTCAGTACTTC
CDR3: CASSEGGTSGSNIQYF

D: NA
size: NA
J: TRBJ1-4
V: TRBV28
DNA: TGTGCCAGCAGTTTTCCTCCCGGGACACCCGGTGAAAAACTGTTTTTT
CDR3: CASSFPPGTPGEKLFF

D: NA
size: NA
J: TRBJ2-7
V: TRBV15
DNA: TGTGCCACCAGCACCACTACCCCCAGAAGTCCGGGATCCAACTACGAGCAGTACTTC
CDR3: CATSTTTPRSPGSNYEQYF

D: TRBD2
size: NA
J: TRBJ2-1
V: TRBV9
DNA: TGTGCCAGCAGCGTTGGGACTAGCGGGACTTACAATGAGCAGTTCTTC
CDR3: CASSVGTSGTYNEQFF

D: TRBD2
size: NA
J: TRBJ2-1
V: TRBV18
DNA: TGTGCCAGCTCACCACCGGGGGGTAGCGGGATATCGAACAATGAGCAGTTCTTC
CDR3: CASSPPGGSGISNNEQFF

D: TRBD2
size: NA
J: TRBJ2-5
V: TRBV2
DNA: TGTGCCAGCAGTTCTCCGGGGTCGGGGGGAGAGACCCAGTACTTC
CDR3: CASSSPGSGGETQYF

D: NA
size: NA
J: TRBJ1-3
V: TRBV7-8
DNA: TGTGCCAGCAGCTTGGGTAGCAGCGGCTCTGGAAACACCATATATTTT
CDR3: CASSLGSSGSGNTIYF

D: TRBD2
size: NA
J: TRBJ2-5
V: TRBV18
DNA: TGTGCCAGCTCACCGACACTAGCGGGAGGAGCCCGGGAGACCCAGTACTTC
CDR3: CASSPTLAGGARETQYF

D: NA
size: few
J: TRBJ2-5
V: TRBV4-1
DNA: TGCGCCAGCAGCCAAGGTTCGGTTGATACCCAAGAGACCCAGTACTTC
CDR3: CASSQGSVDTQETQYF

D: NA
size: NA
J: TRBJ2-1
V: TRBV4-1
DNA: TGCGCCAGCAGCCAGGAGGGAGAGGTCCGGTCTGAGCAGTTCTTC
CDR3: CASSQEGEVRSEQFF

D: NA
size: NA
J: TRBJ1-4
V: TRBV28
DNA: TGTGCCAGCAGTTTTAGCGGTTTCGGTGGTGAAAAACTGTTTTTT
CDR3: CASSFSGFGGEKLFF

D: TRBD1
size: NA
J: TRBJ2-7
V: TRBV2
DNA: TGTGCCATCCGGGACAGCTCCTACGAGCAGTACTTC
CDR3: CAIRDSSYEQYF

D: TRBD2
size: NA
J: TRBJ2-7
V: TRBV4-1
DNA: TGCGCCAGCAGCCCCCCCCCTAGCGGGGCGTACGAGCAGTACTTC
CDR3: CASSPPPSGAYEQYF

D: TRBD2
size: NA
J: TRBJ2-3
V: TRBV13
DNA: TGTGCCAGCAGCCCCCCCTATAGCGGGAGGGCGGATACGCAGTATTTT
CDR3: CASSPPYSGRADTQYF

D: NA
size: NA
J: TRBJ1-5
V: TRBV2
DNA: TGTGCCAGCGAGAGACACCGAGGCAATCAGCCCCAGCATTTT
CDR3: CASERHRGNQPQHF

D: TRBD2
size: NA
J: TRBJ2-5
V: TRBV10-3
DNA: TGTGCCATCAGTGAGTCCAGGACTAGCGGGAGTCAGACCCAGTACTTC
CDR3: CAISESRTSGSQTQYF

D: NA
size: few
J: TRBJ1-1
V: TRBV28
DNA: TGTGCCAGCAGTCCCCCGGGTGAGAACACTGAAGCTTTCTTT
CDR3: CASSPPGENTEAFF

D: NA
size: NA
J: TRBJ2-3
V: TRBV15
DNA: TGTGCCACCAGCAGCACCAAGGGGGATACGCAGTATTTT
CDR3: CATSSTKGDTQYF

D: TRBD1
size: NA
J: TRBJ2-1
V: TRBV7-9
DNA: TGTTCCAGCAGCTTAGGACAGGGGGGTAATTCCTACAATGAGCAGTTCTTC
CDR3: CSSSLGQGGNSYNEQFF